The 2 T cell receptor beta chains listed next were all sequenced from one sample in a study of T cell repertoires in cytomegalovirus infection. TCRdb called the reads again in MiXCR, with one record for every CDR3 protein. The data show some 600,000 distinct CDR3 sequences, with roughly a quarter seen just once and less than 9.5% held by the top ten. The source material was CD8+ T cells from PBMCs. Receptor source: a human donor in good health (CMV status not recorded). Some clones in this sample may be carry-over from other donors' samples.

The sample holds many counts of this clonotype. CDR3 in DNA: TGTGCCAGCAGTATGCTCGTGACCACTGAAGCTTTCTTT. Amino acids: CASSMLVTTEAFF. The chain joins TRBV28 to TRBJ1-1; D gene ambiguous. V lost 5 bases and J lost 4, with 11 bases in between. The germline V gene encodes CDR1 MDHEN and CDR2 SYDVKM. The CDR3 is made up of 13 amino acids.

This clonotype appeared a few times. This sequence joins TRBV4-1 and TRBJ1-5; D is uncertain. V lost 1 base, J lost 4 bases, and 11 bases lay in between. This CDR3 is built from 15 residues. Germline loops: CDR1 MGHRA, CDR2 YSYEKL. The CDR3 here is CASSQAGSPNQPQHF. As DNA, the CDR3 is TGCGCCAGCAGCCAAGCCGGGTCACCTAATCAGCCCCAGCATTTT.